This record looks at one T cell receptor (beta chain) sequence and its context. As yet, its antigen is unknown. This specimen comes from a study of identical twins. Study-level findings and limits: Zero-insertion analyses might be partly confounded by invariant T cells like MAIT and iNKT.

TCRdb passed the 5' RACE reads through MiXCR, listing each CDR3 protein once. The repertoire holds a few hundred thousand distinct CDR3 sequences, with more than 9% as singletons. This sequence was found in a man aged 50 to 59 in good health. The sample comprised memory T cells sorted from blood.

CDR3 coding DNA: TGCAGTGTTTCCGGGCTCCAAGAGACCCAGTACTTC. Encoded protein: CSVSGLQETQYF. V and J are TRBV20-1 and TRBJ2-5; D uncertain. The CDR3 spans 12 residues. Trimming left V 7 bases short and J 1 base short, with 10 bases between. The germline V gene has CDR1 DFQATT and CDR2 SNEGSKA (reference sequence).